These T cell receptor beta chains were read from a single sample in a study of T cell responses to AZD1222 COVID-19 vaccine. Sequencing was performed with immunoSEQ multiplex PCR; in TCRdb, only in-frame clones are kept and a portion is missing. The table lists about 82,000 clones, around nine tenths of them singletons. This specimen was peripheral blood, taken 28 days after the second AZD1222 dose. Receptors were obtained from an adult who received the AZD1222 COVID-19 vaccine. Each CDR3 is given with its conserved first and last residue. D genes are given only for firm matches.

V gene: TRBV19; D gene: TRBD2; CDR3 protein: CASSNGGGAGTQYF
V gene: TRBV20-1; D gene: NA; CDR3 protein: CSATRGETQYF
V gene: TRBV11-3; D gene: NA; CDR3 protein: CASSLGPYNEQFF
V gene: TRBV11-1; D gene: TRBD1; CDR3 protein: CASRRQGVETQYF
V gene: TRBV4-1; D gene: TRBD1; CDR3 protein: CASSQAGTGSYEQYF
V gene: TRBV7-3; D gene: NA; CDR3 protein: CASSLTGTGAEAFF
V gene: TRBV21-1; D gene: NA; CDR3 protein: CASRIVGDLLTYEQYF
V gene: TRBV5-1; D gene: NA; CDR3 protein: CASSLDVVGEKLFF
V gene: TRBV7-2; D gene: NA; CDR3 protein: CASSPRQALSGNTIYF
V gene: TRBV7-8; D gene: NA; CDR3 protein: CASSLVQGSVYEQYF
V gene: TRBV18; D gene: TRBD1; CDR3 protein: CASSDGTGKKAFF
V gene: TRBV5-1; D gene: TRBD2; CDR3 protein: CASSPTSVQNNEQFF
V gene: TRBV5-1; D gene: NA; CDR3 protein: CASSLDGFSNQPQHF
V gene: TRBV9; D gene: NA; CDR3 protein: CASSVPLSRGTRSYEQYF
V gene: TRBV2; D gene: NA; CDR3 protein: CASSEDGTYYEQYF
V gene: TRBV27; D gene: NA; CDR3 protein: CASSLFGRNSPLHF
V gene: TRBV5-4; D gene: NA; CDR3 protein: CASRTDSNEKLFF
V gene: TRBV10-3; D gene: NA; CDR3 protein: CATLGDSDTQYF
V gene: TRBV30; D gene: TRBD2; CDR3 protein: CAWSARLAGLQETQYF
V gene: TRBV7-2; D gene: TRBD2; CDR3 protein: CASSLAGGAYNEQFF
V gene: TRBV10-3; D gene: NA; CDR3 protein: CAISDSSEQYF
V gene: TRBV29-1; D gene: NA; CDR3 protein: CSVGSGAGQPQHF
V gene: TRBV13; D gene: NA; CDR3 protein: CASSFDKSYEQYF
V gene: TRBV4-1; D gene: NA; CDR3 protein: CASSPAFPATNEKLFF
V gene: TRBV13; D gene: NA; CDR3 protein: CASSFELPIPYGYTF
V gene: TRBV5-1; D gene: TRBD2; CDR3 protein: CASSSTSGGTYFYEQYF
V gene: TRBV5-1; D gene: TRBD2; CDR3 protein: CASTVLSGGNTGELFF
V gene: TRBV7-9; D gene: NA; CDR3 protein: CASSLPGTEAFF
V gene: TRBV2; D gene: NA; CDR3 protein: CASSLRGRGTGELFF
V gene: TRBV19; D gene: NA; CDR3 protein: CASKFGARTEAFF
V gene: TRBV6-2/TRBV6-3; D gene: NA; CDR3 protein: CASSYLTDNSPLHF
V gene: TRBV3-1/TRBV3-2; D gene: TRBD1; CDR3 protein: CASHQSGGHRETQYF
V gene: TRBV4-3; D gene: NA; CDR3 protein: CASSQGKRETQYF
V gene: TRBV7-2; D gene: NA; CDR3 protein: CASSLEVGQTRGGYTF
V gene: TRBV6-5; D gene: NA; CDR3 protein: CASTKGRTRNTEAFF
V gene: TRBV12-3/TRBV12-4; D gene: NA; CDR3 protein: CASSLANQETQYF
V gene: TRBV5-4; D gene: TRBD2; CDR3 protein: CASSLGLAGSVYNEQFF
V gene: TRBV10-3; D gene: TRBD1; CDR3 protein: CAISPGQYGYTF
V gene: TRBV2; D gene: NA; CDR3 protein: CASSEGATRPQHF
V gene: TRBV6-6; D gene: NA; CDR3 protein: CASSDRWLNTEAFF
V gene: TRBV7-9; D gene: NA; CDR3 protein: CASSQNRRSGNTIYF
V gene: TRBV3-1/TRBV3-2; D gene: NA; CDR3 protein: CASSRDSSEPEAFF
V gene: TRBV12-3/TRBV12-4; D gene: TRBD1; CDR3 protein: CASSSRTGEGYTF
V gene: TRBV5-4; D gene: TRBD1; CDR3 protein: CASRAGQGLNTEAFF
V gene: TRBV7-2; D gene: NA; CDR3 protein: CASSFSGSNQPQHF
V gene: TRBV19; D gene: NA; CDR3 protein: CASSIGASPGETQYF
V gene: TRBV3-1/TRBV3-2; D gene: NA; CDR3 protein: CASSHGGPSDEQYF
V gene: TRBV5-1; D gene: NA; CDR3 protein: CASSLLGAGDYEQYF
V gene: TRBV7-9; D gene: NA; CDR3 protein: CASSSITGPGQDEKLFF
V gene: TRBV28; D gene: TRBD2; CDR3 protein: CASRPSGGGKNIQYF
V gene: TRBV2; D gene: TRBD1; CDR3 protein: CASRTGQSETQYF
V gene: TRBV2; D gene: NA; CDR3 protein: CASSEGVRNTEAFF